The entry below describes one T cell receptor beta chain. Its antigen is not identified. Expressed TCRB transcripts were sequenced because the isolated RNA had all been reverse transcribed beforehand. The table came from immunoSEQ multiplex PCR; TCRdb's copy has only in-frame clones and leaves some out. The data contain fewer than 250,000 clones, 9.6% of them singletons. The data originate from a study of beta chain features in type 1 diabetes. Notes on the study in general: Equally in patients and controls, shorter templates might have been favored by PCR. Significant though moderate, a shortening of TCRB CDR3s appeared in all four CD4+ subsets of Type 1 diabetes patients. The naive, central memory and Treg TCRB repertoires showed an apparent similarity that was greater among patients than among healthy donors. At VDJ recombination sites, type 1 diabetes patients had fewer insertions and more deleted nucleotides.

This sequence originates from a woman in her late teens or twenties in good health. The sequenced sample consisted of naive CD4+ T cells from blood.

CDR3 loop: CASSISTSGTQFF. CDR3 DNA sequence: TGTGCCAGTAGTATATCGACTAGCGGGACGCAGTTCTTC. The chain links TRBV19 to TRBJ2-1; TRBD2 agrees at 11 bases. Germline V gene lookup returns CDR1 LNHDA and CDR2 SQIVND (reference sequence). Germline trimming cut 2 bases from V and 12 bases from J; bases unmatched to any gene: 3. CDR3 length equals 13 residues.